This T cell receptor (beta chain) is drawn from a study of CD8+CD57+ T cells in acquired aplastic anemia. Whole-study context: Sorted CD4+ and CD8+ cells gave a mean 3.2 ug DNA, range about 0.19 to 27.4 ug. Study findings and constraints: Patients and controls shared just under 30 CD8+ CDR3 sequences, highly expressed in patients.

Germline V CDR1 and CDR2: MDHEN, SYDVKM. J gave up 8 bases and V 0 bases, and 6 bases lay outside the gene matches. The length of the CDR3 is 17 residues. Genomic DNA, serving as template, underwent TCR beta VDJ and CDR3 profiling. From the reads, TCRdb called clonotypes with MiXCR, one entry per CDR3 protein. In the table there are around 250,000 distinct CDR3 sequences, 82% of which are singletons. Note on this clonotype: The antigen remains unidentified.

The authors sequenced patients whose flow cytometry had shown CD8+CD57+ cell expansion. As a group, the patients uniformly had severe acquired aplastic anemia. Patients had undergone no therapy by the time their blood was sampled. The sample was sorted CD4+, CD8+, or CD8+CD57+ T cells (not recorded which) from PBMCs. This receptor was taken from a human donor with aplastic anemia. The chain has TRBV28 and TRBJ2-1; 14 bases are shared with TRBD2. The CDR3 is CASSLWTSGGAIDEQFF. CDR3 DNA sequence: TGTGCCAGCAGTTTATGGACTAGCGGGGGGGCCATCGATGAGCAGTTCTTC.